Each of the 15 T cell receptor beta chains below was sequenced from the same sample in a study of T cells in Graves' hyperthyroidism and ophthalmopathy. RNA transcripts served as the template for amplifying TCR beta CDR3 regions. TCR CDR3 underwent first-round RT-PCR with the HTBI primer set. Each CDR3 protein gets one entry after TCRdb re-called the multiplex PCR reads with MiXCR. The table records 450,000 to 700,000 distinct CDR3 sequences, 35% to 55% of them present only once. Sequenced sample: peripheral blood or thyroid tissue (not recorded which). The receptors were gathered from a woman younger than 35 with Graves' hyperthyroidism.

The J gene is TRBJ2-5, the V gene TRBV7-6, with 10 bases aligning to TRBD1. Germline V gene sequence: CDR1 SGHVS, CDR2 FNYEAQ. J gave up 9 bases and V 5 bases, and 12 bases lay outside the gene matches. The CDR3 extends over 15 amino acids. The CDR3 DNA reads as TGTGCCAGCAGCGAACCGGGACAGGGGACGGCGGCCCAGTACTTC. Its translation: CASSEPGQGTAAQYF.

This clonotype was counted a few times. The genes are TRBV4-1 and TRBJ2-7; the match to TRBD2 covers 8 bases. The CDR3 covers 18 residues. V trimming: 1 base; J trimming: 1 base; junction bases outside the gene matches: 12. The V gene's germline CDR1 is MGHRA and CDR2 YSYEKL. The CDR3 DNA reads as TGCGCCAGCAGCCAAGCCTTCTCATCGCTAGCGGGTTCCTACGAGCAGTACTTC. This translates into CASSQAFSSLAGSYEQYF.

In its sample, this clonotype was seen once. Being one base from a much bigger clone, this may be a read error. The chain links TRBV12-3 or TRBV12-4 to TRBJ2-5, with a tentative D call TRBD1 (7 bases). The CDR3 covers 15 residues. With 6 bases removed from V and 7 bases from J, the gap between germline ends came to 21 bases. The CDR3: CASSYYGRDRRTQYF. In DNA, the CDR3 is TGTGCCAGCAGCTATTATGGGCGGGACAGACGGACCCAGTACTTC.

This clonotype was observed at least ten times. The gene calls are TRBV2 and TRBJ2-5; D uncertain. The CDR3 has 14 amino acids. The germline V gene has CDR1 SNHLY and CDR2 FYNNEI. V dropped 2 bases and J dropped 1 base, with 8 bases sitting between them. DNA for the CDR3: TGTGCCAGCAGTGAACTCACAGCCCAAGAGACCCAGTACTTC. Its protein is CASSELTAQETQYF.

This clonotype was detected ten times or more. The chain links TRBV9 to TRBJ2-7, with TRBD2 matching over 7 bases. V dropped 4 bases and J dropped 4; count of bases not matched to a gene: 11. Germline CDR1 reads SGDLS; CDR2 reads YYNGEE. The CDR3 consists of 15 residues. The chain's CDR3 is CASSPDAGADYEQYF. In DNA form, the CDR3 reads TGTGCCAGCAGCCCGGACGCGGGAGCAGATTACGAGCAGTACTTC.

The chain combines TRBV27 with TRBJ1-1, with TRBD1 matching over 8 bases. The CDR3 is 16 amino acids. V lost 7 bases, J lost 5 bases, and 15 bases stayed unmatched. Germline CDR1 and CDR2: MNHEY and SMNVEV (reference sequence). The CDR3 region has the DNA TGTGCCAGCAATCCAAGGGGCGGACAGGGCGGAACTGAAGCTTTCTTT. This translates into CASNPRGGQGGTEAFF.

This clonotype was counted ten times or more. The CDR3 spells CSVEGQGPNQPQHF. For the CDR3, the DNA is TGCAGCGTTGAGGGGCAGGGGCCTAATCAGCCCCAGCATTTT. The chain joins TRBV29-1 to TRBJ1-5; the D gene is possibly TRBD1 (6 bases). The CDR3 runs 14 residues. Germline loops: CDR1 SQVTM, CDR2 ANQGSEA. Trimming cost V 3 bases and J 4 bases, with 13 bases left between them.

With respect to this clonotype: A much larger clone is a single base away; this may be a read error. This chain connects TRBV12-3 or TRBV12-4 to TRBJ2-2; tentatively, D is TRBD1 or TRBD2 (5 bases each). The CDR3 covers 16 residues. Trimming took 2 bases from V and 4 from J, leaving 14 bases between them. The CDR3 DNA reads as TGTGCCAGCAGTTTACTGAAGGACACTAGCACCGGGGAGCTGTTTTTT. Protein sequence: CASSLLKDTSTGELFF.

The chain links TRBV7-9 to TRBJ2-6, with 11 bases aligning to TRBD2. CDR1 is SEHNR and CDR2 is FQNEAQ in the germline V gene (reference sequence). The CDR3 has 17 residues. The J segment lost 0 bases and the V segment lost 5 bases, leaving 3 bases of the junction unmatched. The CDR3, as DNA: TGTGCCAGCAGCGGCACTAGCGGGAGCTCTGGGGCCAACGTCCTGACTTTC. Its protein is CASSGTSGSSGANVLTF.

This clonotype has ten or more counts. The V and J genes are TRBV12-3 or TRBV12-4 and TRBJ1-1; TRBD1 is a possible D gene (5 bases). Trimming took off 3 bases at V and 4 bases at J, with 12 bases between the two ends. The CDR3 has 14 amino acids. DNA of the CDR3: TGTGCCAGCAGTTTTAACGGGGCTCTCACTGAAGCTTTCTTT. This gives the protein CASSFNGALTEAFF.

This clonotype has ten or more counts. This chain connects TRBV10-3 to TRBJ2-2; TRBD2 matches at 14 bases. V shed 7 bases, J shed 5 bases, and the junction held 6 bases outside the gene matches. The germline V gene has CDR1 ENHRY and CDR2 SYGVKD. This CDR3 has 16 residues. Here the CDR3 DNA reads TGTGCCATCACCCCGGGACTAGCGGGAGAAACCGGGGAGCTGTTTTTT. The encoded protein is CAITPGLAGETGELFF.

This clonotype was observed a handful of times. V is TRBV7-2 and J is TRBJ2-3, with TRBD2 as a possible D gene (5 bases). The germline V gene has CDR1 SGHTA and CDR2 FQGNSA. This CDR3 has 14 amino acids. The V and J ends lost 5 bases and 2 bases respectively, with 11 bases between them. CDR3 region: CASSPGLTTDTQYF. Written as DNA, the CDR3 is TGTGCCAGCAGCCCTGGACTCACCACAGATACGCAGTATTTT.

This sequence joins TRBV2 and TRBJ2-7; D is perhaps TRBD1 or TRBD2 (5 bases each). The V gene's germline CDR1 is SNHLY and CDR2 FYNNEI. The CDR3 loop spans 16 amino acids. V lost 2 bases to trimming and J lost 7 bases, with 21 bases between them. CDR3 loop: CASSERSERGGNEQYF. Written as DNA, the CDR3 is TGTGCCAGCAGTGAAAGGTCCGAGCGTGGGGGAAATGAGCAGTACTTC.

A note on this clonotype: At one end the junction does not follow the germline gene, possibly because of a read error. The chain carries TRBV5-4 and TRBJ1-4, with D possibly being TRBD1 (6 bases). Per germline, CDR1 SGHNT and CDR2 YYREEE (reference sequence). The CDR3 covers 18 residues. CDR3 amino acids: CASSQAFGRWGPNEKLFF. The CDR3 DNA follows: TGCGCCAGCAGCCAAGCGTTCGGTAGGTGGGGGCCTAATGAAAAACTGTTTTTT.

There are many counts of this clonotype. The chain has TRBV5-6 and TRBJ2-7, with TRBD2 matching over 10 bases. Germline V gives CDR1 SGHDT, CDR2 YYEEEE. V gave up 0 bases and J gave up 1 base; unmatched junction bases: 1. This CDR3 has 15 residues. The CDR3 here is CASSLELAGSYEQYF. As DNA, the CDR3 is TGTGCCAGCAGCTTGGAACTAGCGGGGTCCTACGAGCAGTACTTC.